This TCR beta chain was captured by sequencing in a study of T cell responses to AZD1222 COVID-19 vaccine. Points on this clone: Its cognate antigen is unknown.

Sequencing was performed with immunoSEQ multiplex PCR; in TCRdb, only in-frame clones are kept and a portion is missing. Counted here are around 95,000 clones, about 87% occurring once; the ten biggest clones make up 4% to 4.5%. Per germline, CDR1 MNHEY and CDR2 SVGEGT. With 5 bases removed from V and 7 bases from J, the gap between germline ends came to 15 bases. CDR3 length: 14 amino acids. General study results and limits: Repertoire collection took place solely once the T cell response had peaked. Among spike-specific TCRs, nearly half reportedly target unmutated variant regions. Among the donors, most were white British and more were female, and clonal diversity was possibly underestimated.

The chain has TRBV6-2 or TRBV6-3 and TRBJ1-5; D unresolved. The sequence came from an adult in good health. The sample in question was peripheral blood, obtained on day 0 of MenACWY control vaccination. The CDR3, as DNA: TGTGCCAGCAGTCGGACTTCCCGAGGCCAGCCCCAGCATTTT. Its translation: CASSRTSRGQPQHF.